This TCR beta chain came from a study of siplizumab effects on memory and regulatory T cells. Trimming pared 2 bases from V and 6 bases from J, leaving 13 bases between. This CDR3 has 15 amino acids. Germline V gene lookup returns CDR1 MNHEY and CDR2 SMNVEV (reference sequence). Findings of the study overall: Mappable alloreactive CD4+ clones were on average around 69% Treg-derived with siplizumab, roughly 28% in controls. Solely a minor proportion of alloreactive clones could be assigned to unstimulated subsets. Apparently key alloresponse contributors, naive T cells also seemed more diverse than memory cells. Sequences that were alloreactive and traceable to unstimulated CD4+ memory cells were significantly reduced by siplizumab.

This clone is a singleton in its sample. Its antigen remains unidentified. The table came from immunoSEQ multiplex PCR; TCRdb's copy has only in-frame clones and leaves some out. The sample includes 75,000 to 95,000 clones, over 80% of them seen just once. The genes are TRBV27 and TRBJ2-2; the D gene could be TRBD1 or TRBD2 (5 bases each). Material: CD4+ T cells sorted from blood. This sequence originates from a human donor in good health. The CDR3 coding sequence is TGTGCCAGCAGTTTAGACGGGACCTCACCCGGGGAGCTGTTTTTT. Translated, it gives CASSLDGTSPGELFF.